This T cell receptor beta chain came from a study of immune evolution from preneoplasia to lung adenocarcinoma (dated by TCRdb to about 2021). With respect to the entire study: HLA loss of heterozygosity was seen in roughly 7%, 15% and 33% of AIS, MIA and ADC lesions, and in no AAH lesions. The TCR sequencing data were obtained from 51 patients. Class I HLA alleles were inferred from exome data with POLYSOLVER, and allele-specific HLA loss was detected with LOHHLA. The study combined immune gene expression, TCR sequencing and multiplex immunofluorescence to profile immune contexture across lung adenocarcinoma precursors and invasive adenocarcinoma. The overall cohort was made up of more than 40 patients with pulmonary nodules who had surgical resection. The immune data were integrated with whole exome sequencing and methylation data from the same cohort of nodules. The study reported that about 100 samples were used for TCR sequencing. Resected precursor lesions (AAH, AIS, MIA) and invasive adenocarcinomas were compared against paired morphologically normal lung tissue. Sample size was determined by specimen availability and not by a prior power calculation.

V loses 0 bases of germline sequence and J loses 3 bases, and the interval between the two ends is 6 bases. For CDR1 and CDR2, the germline V gene lists SGHTA and FQGNSA. The CDR3 starts with the cysteine, ends with the phenylalanine, and has 14 residues. The retained sequence is limited to the CDR3, 42 bases, with the frame set at the first base. The investigation overall reported the following: All patients were from Japan and China, so applicability to Western populations was uncertain. The findings were based on association rather than direct causation, and larger cohorts with long-term follow-up and longitudinal biopsies were deemed needed. The highest T cell clonality was observed in KRAS-mutant nodules compared with EGFR-mutant or double wild-type lesions. The highest top T cell clone frequencies were observed in normal lung, and a progressive decrease in top T cell clone frequencies appeared to occur from AAH through AIS, MIA and invasive adenocarcinoma. The highest clonality was observed in normal lung, whereas higher T cell density and diversity but lower clonality appeared to be present in later-stage lesions.

A remark on this clone: The antigen it binds to is not known. Per-nucleotide qualities are absent, and no much larger clonotype sits a single base away.

Resection was performed on patients in Japan or China between the mid-2010s and the late 2010s. Histologic diagnosis of each case was confirmed independently by two lung cancer pathologists on H&E slides. Premalignant or tumor cells were enriched for nucleic acid extraction by macro-dissection performed after pathologic assessment. The AllPrep DNA/RNA FFPE Kit was used to isolate DNA from FFPE tissue. TCR beta CDR3 regions were sequenced from DNA using the immunoSEQ hsTCRbeta Kit. As for the original processing: TCR sequencing data were analysed with the ImmunoSEQ Analyzer. T cell clonality was defined as 1 minus Pielou's evenness computed on productive rearrangements. The inverse Simpson index, applied to productive templates, was used to measure T cell diversity. T cell density was TCR beta template counts normalized to usable DNA, estimated by amplifying and sequencing housekeeping genes. Two-sided Kruskal-Wallis tests were used to compare TCR metrics across histologic stages. TCRdb took this table from immuneACCESS and kept in-frame rearrangements with V and J called. Such tables lack part of the clones; where checked against another copy, unresolved V genes explain under half of the gap, and the rest is unexplained. D and trimming were read from the DNA, whereas the V and J calls and clone size are those reported in that table. The sample table lists 6,000 to 7,500 clones, just under 80% of them with a count of one. 6.3% of the sample belongs to the ten largest clones.

Here the chain combines TRBV7-2 and TRBJ2-1; no confident D gene assignment can be made. Sequencing was done on a sample of FFPE minimally invasive lung adenocarcinoma tissue. The sample's cell subset or site label is to be understood as: micro-invasive lung adenocarcinoma (MIA). This receptor was identified in a person between 45 and 75 years old with lung adenocarcinoma. The CDR3 loop reads CASSLAEFYNEQFF. The nucleotide sequence is given as TGTGCCAGCAGCTTAGCTGAGTTCTACAATGAGCAGTTCTTC.